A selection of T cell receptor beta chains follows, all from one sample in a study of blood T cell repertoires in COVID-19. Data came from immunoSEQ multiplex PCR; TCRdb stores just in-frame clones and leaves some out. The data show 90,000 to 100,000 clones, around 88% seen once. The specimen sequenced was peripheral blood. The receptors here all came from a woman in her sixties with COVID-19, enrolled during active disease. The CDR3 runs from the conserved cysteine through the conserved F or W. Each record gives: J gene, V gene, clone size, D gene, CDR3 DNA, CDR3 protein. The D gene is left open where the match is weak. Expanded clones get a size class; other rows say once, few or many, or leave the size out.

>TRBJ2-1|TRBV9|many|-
TGTGCCAGCAGCGCCCGGGACTGGCTTTACAATGAGCAGTTCTTC
CASSARDWLYNEQFF
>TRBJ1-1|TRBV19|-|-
TGTGCCAGTTTCCGCTTGGGGGGGGACACTGAAGCTTTCTTT
CASFRLGGDTEAFF
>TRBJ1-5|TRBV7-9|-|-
TGTGCCAGCAGCTTAGCGCACGGTCAGCCCCAGCATTTT
CASSLAHGQPQHF
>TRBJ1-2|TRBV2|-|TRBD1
TGTGCCAGCAGACCGGACAGGGTGGGGGACACCTTC
CASRPDRVGDTF
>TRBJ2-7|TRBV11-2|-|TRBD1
TGTGCCAGCAGCTTAGATGGGACAGGGTACTACGAGCAGTACTTC
CASSLDGTGYYEQYF
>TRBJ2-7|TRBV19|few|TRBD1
TGTGCCAGTAGACAAGGACAGGGTAGAGACTACGAGCAGTACTTC
CASRQGQGRDYEQYF
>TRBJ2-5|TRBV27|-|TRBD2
TGTGCCAGCAAACTCGGACTAGCTGCGGAGACCCAGTACTTC
CASKLGLAAETQYF
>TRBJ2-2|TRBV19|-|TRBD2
TGTGCCAGTAGTAGGGGGATGAGCGGGGCGATGGCCGGGGAGCTGTTTTTT
CASSRGMSGAMAGELFF
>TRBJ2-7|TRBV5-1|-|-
TGCGCCAGCAGCGCATACCAGGGGAACGGCTACGAGCAGTACTTC
CASSAYQGNGYEQYF
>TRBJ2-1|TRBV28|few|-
TGTGCCAGCCGGCGGGGACAGCCCCATGAGCAGTTCTTC
CASRRGQPHEQFF
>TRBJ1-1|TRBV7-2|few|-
TGTGCCAGCAGCTTACTTACAGGGCTTACCATGAACACTGAAGCTTTCTTT
CASSLLTGLTMNTEAFF
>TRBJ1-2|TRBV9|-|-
TGTGCCAGCAGCGCCCGGGAGGAGAATGGCTACACCTTC
CASSAREENGYTF
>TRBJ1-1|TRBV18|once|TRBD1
TGTGCCAGCTCACCTCAGGGACAGGGGGGGAACACTGAAGCTTTCTTT
CASSPQGQGGNTEAFF
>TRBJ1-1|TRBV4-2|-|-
TGTGCCAGCAGCCAAGTTCCCCGCGGGGGGACTGAAGCTTTCTTT
CASSQVPRGGTEAFF
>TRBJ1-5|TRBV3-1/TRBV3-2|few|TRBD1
TGTGCCAGCAGCTCGGGGCTTGCCGGGACAGGTAATAGGAACAATCAGCCCCAGCATTTT
CASSSGLAGTGNRNNQPQHF
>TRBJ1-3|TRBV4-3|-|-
TGCGCCAGCAGCCAAGATCCTGGGGGAGGTGGAAACACCATATATTTT
CASSQDPGGGGNTIYF
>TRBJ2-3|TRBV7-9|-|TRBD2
TGTGCCAGCAGCTTAGCCCCAGGGGAGCGGGGGAGCACAGATACGCAGTATTTT
CASSLAPGERGSTDTQYF
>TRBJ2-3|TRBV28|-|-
TGTGCCAGCAGTTTATCGTCTATTGGTACGCAGTATTTT
CASSLSSIGTQYF
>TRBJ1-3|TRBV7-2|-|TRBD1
TGTGCCAGCAGCTTCCAAGGGGGCCCTAACTCTGGAAACACCATATATTTT
CASSFQGGPNSGNTIYF
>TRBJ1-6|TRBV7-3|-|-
TGTGCCAGCAGCTTATACGGCGGGTCACCCCTCCACTTT
CASSLYGGSPLHF
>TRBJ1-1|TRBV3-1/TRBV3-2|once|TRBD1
TGTGCCAGCAGCGCCCCAGGGACAGGGAGCACTGAAGCTTTCTTT
CASSAPGTGSTEAFF
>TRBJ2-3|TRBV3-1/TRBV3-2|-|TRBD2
TGTGCCAGCAGCCACAGCGGGGCCGTCACAGATACGCAGTATTTT
CASSHSGAVTDTQYF
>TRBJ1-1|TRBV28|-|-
TGTGCCAGCAGTTTAGGAGGAAGTACCGCGTGGGCCACTGAAGCTTTCTTT
CASSLGGSTAWATEAFF
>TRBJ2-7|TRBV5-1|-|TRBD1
TGCGCCAGCAGCAACACCGGGACAGGGATCTTATACGAGCAGTACTTC
CASSNTGTGILYEQYF
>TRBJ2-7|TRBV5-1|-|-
TGCGCCAGCAGCTTGGTCGGGACACTTTATGCCCACTTCTCCTACGAGCAGTACTTC
CASSLVGTLYAHFSYEQYF
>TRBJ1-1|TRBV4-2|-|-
TGTGCCAGCAACTCGGGAGGCATGATGGGGAACACTGAAGCTTTCTTT
CASNSGGMMGNTEAFF
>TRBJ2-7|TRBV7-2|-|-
TGTGCCAGCAGCTTAGTGCAGGGGCGCTCCTACGAGCAGTACTTC
CASSLVQGRSYEQYF
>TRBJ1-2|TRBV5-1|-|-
TGCGCCAGCAGCTTGGCCGGCCAGGGCAGTGGCTACACCTTC
CASSLAGQGSGYTF
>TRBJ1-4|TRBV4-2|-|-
TGTGCCAGCAGCCAAGATATATCTCGACGGGAAAATGAAAAACTGTTTTTT
CASSQDISRRENEKLFF
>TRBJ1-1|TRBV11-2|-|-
TGTGCCAGCAGCTTGGGACATCAGAACACTGAAGCTTTCTTT
CASSLGHQNTEAFF
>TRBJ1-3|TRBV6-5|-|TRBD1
TGTGCCAGCAGACCCACAGGGGGCTCCGGAAACACCATATATTTT
CASRPTGGSGNTIYF
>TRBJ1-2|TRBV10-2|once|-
TGCGCCAGCAGTAGCCTAGAGGAGGGCTACACCTTC
CASSSLEEGYTF
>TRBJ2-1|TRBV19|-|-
TGTGCCAGTAGTATAGAGGGGGGGGGCCTAACCTACAATGAGCAGTTCTTC
CASSIEGGGLTYNEQFF
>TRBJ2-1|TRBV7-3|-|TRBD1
TGTGCCAGCAGCTCCGGGACAGGTGGGATGGAGCAGTTCTTC
CASSSGTGGMEQFF
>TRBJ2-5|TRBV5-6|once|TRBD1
TGTGCCAGCAGCGTACCATACAGGGGGCAAGGGACCCAGTACTTC
CASSVPYRGQGTQYF
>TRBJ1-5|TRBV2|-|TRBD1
TGTGCCAGCAGTGAAGCCGCTCGACAGGGGGCGGGTCAGCCCCAGCATTTT
CASSEAARQGAGQPQHF
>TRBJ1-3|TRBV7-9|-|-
TGTGCCAGCAGCCCAGCACAGAGCTCTGGAAACACCATATATTTT
CASSPAQSSGNTIYF
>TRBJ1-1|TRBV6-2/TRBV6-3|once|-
TGTGCCAGCAGTAATTTACTCATGAACACTGAAGCTTTCTTT
CASSNLLMNTEAFF
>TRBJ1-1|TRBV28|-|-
TGTGCCAGCACCATCGAGGGAGTTACTGAAGCTTTCTTT
CASTIEGVTEAFF
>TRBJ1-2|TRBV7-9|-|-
TGTGCCAGCAGCTTATTAGGACAGAACTATGGCTACACCTTC
CASSLLGQNYGYTF
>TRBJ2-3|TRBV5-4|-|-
TGTGCCAGCAGCTTGGCCGGAGCTAGCGCCCCAGATACGCAGTATTTT
CASSLAGASAPDTQYF
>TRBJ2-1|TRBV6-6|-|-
TGTGCCAGCAGCCCCCGTCGTGAGCAGTTCTTC
CASSPRREQFF
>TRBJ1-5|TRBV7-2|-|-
TGTGCCAGCAGCTTCGGGGGGGGCCAGCCCCAGCATTTT
CASSFGGGQPQHF